This T cell receptor (beta chain) was recovered during a study of graft-versus-host responses after intestinal transplantation. Overall study context: Each recipient received a multivisceral, liver-intestinal, or isolated intestinal graft. Study-wide results and caveats: Some patients had graft-donor T cell macrochimerism. In their allografts, the ratios of graft-versus-host to host-versus-graft T cell clones were high. GvH clones appeared in recipient marrow, some first in ileum or blood.

TCRdb's copy holds only in-frame clones and misses some; the assay was immunoSEQ multiplex PCR. The sample contains more than 90,000 clones, approximately 90% of which appear only once. Regarding this clone: What it recognizes is unknown.

Losses at the gene ends were 5 bases for V and 1 base for J; bases not matched to a gene: 7. The CDR3 consists of 16 residues. CDR1 is LGHNA, CDR2 YNFKEQ, per germline. The clonotype was recovered from a human donor who was the organ donor for an intestinal transplant. The chain carries TRBV4-2 and TRBJ2-2, with TRBD1 matching 7 bases. The sequencing here drew on unstimulated CD4+ T cells sorted from spleen or lymph node cells, taken before transplant. CDR3 loop: CASSETTGLNTGELFF. For the CDR3, the DNA is TGTGCCAGCAGCGAAACGACAGGGCTGAACACCGGGGAGCTGTTTTTT.